A single sample is the source of the 27 T cell receptor beta chains below, sequenced in a study of OX40 agonist ivuxolimab in advanced cancers. TCRdb's table, derived via immunoSEQ multiplex PCR, lists solely in-frame clones and lacks some. Counted here are 13,000 to 15,000 clones, about 90% occurring once; the ten biggest clones make up about 68%. Here the sequenced sample was CD4+ or CD8+ T cells sorted from blood, taken in a trial of the OX40 agonist ivuxolimab. The receptors stem from an adult with an advanced solid tumor such as melanoma, head and neck, liver or kidney cancer.

J is TRBJ2-7 and V is TRBV2; TRBD1 matches at 8 bases. The CDR3 has 11 residues. With 6 bases clipped from V and 11 bases from J, the junction kept 6 bases outside the gene matches. Germline loops: CDR1 SNHLY, CDR2 FYNNEI. CDR3 in amino acids: CASRNPGQEYF. The CDR3 coding sequence is TGTGCCAGCAGAAACCCGGGACAGGAGTACTTC.

This clone appeared a single time. This sequence joins TRBV6-1 and TRBJ2-5, with D perhaps matching TRBD1 (5 bases). Germline CDR1 and CDR2: MNHNS and SASEGT. V lost 1 base, J lost 2 bases, and 8 bases lay in between. This CDR3 comprises 14 residues. The CDR3, as DNA: TGTGCCAGCAGTGAAGGGGCAGGGCAAGAGACCCAGTACTTC. Protein product: CASSEGAGQETQYF.

The genes are TRBV6-6 and TRBJ1-4; maybe TRBD1 (6 bases). The CDR3 covers 13 residues. Deletions cut 6 bases from V and 5 bases from J, with 10 bases between. CDR1 MNHNY and CDR2 SVGAGI come from the germline V gene (reference sequence). The CDR3 sequence: CASRAGVNEKLFF. Written as DNA, the CDR3 is TGTGCCAGCAGGGCAGGGGTAAATGAAAAACTGTTTTTT.

The rearrangement links TRBV10-1 to TRBJ2-1; D may be TRBD1 (5 bases). Trimming took 3 bases from V and 3 from J, leaving 6 bases between them. Germline V gene sequence: CDR1 WNHNN, CDR2 SYGVQD (reference sequence). The CDR3 spans 13 residues. In DNA form, the CDR3 reads TGCGCCAGCAGTGACAGGGTCTACAATGAGCAGTTCTTC. Residues: CASSDRVYNEQFF.

The chain links TRBV2 to TRBJ2-7; D is unresolved. CDR3 size: 10 residues. CDR1 is SNHLY, CDR2 FYNNEI, per germline. V was trimmed by 8 bases and J by 5 bases, leaving 7 bases between them. The chain's CDR3 is CASSFHEQYF. CDR3 sequence (DNA): TGTGCCAGCTCGTTTCACGAGCAGTACTTC.

This chain joins TRBV4-2 and TRBJ1-1, with D tentatively TRBD1 (5 bases). Germline V gene data show CDR1 as LGHNA and CDR2 as YNFKEQ. V was pared by 1 base and J by 4 bases, with 10 bases between. The CDR3 totals 14 residues. The CDR3 protein is CASSQGDGGTEAFF. DNA for the CDR3: TGTGCCAGCAGCCAAGGGGACGGTGGCACTGAAGCTTTCTTT.

V is TRBV7-9 and J is TRBJ2-7; 13 bases line up with TRBD2. Per germline, CDR1 SEHNR and CDR2 FQNEAQ (reference sequence). The J segment lost 6 bases and the V segment lost 4 bases, leaving 6 bases of the junction unmatched. The CDR3 extends over 15 amino acids. The DNA of the CDR3 is TGTGCCAGCAGCTCAACTAGCGGGAGGGCCCTCGAGCAGTACTTC. Amino acid sequence: CASSSTSGRALEQYF.

Points on this clone: The junction shows a germline mismatch at one end, possibly a read error. The chain links TRBV11-3 to TRBJ2-1, with D perhaps TRBD1 or TRBD2 (5 bases each). In germline, CDR1 is SGHNT, CDR2 YENEEA. The CDR3 has 13 amino acids. The CDR3 loop reads CASSLAFGTFRVF. CDR3 nucleotide sequence: TGTGCCAGCAGCTTAGCGTTCGGGACCTTCAGGGTCTTC.

The rearrangement links TRBV19 to TRBJ2-1, with D possibly being TRBD2 (6 bases). Per the germline V gene, CDR1 is LNHDA and CDR2 is SQIVND (reference sequence). The CDR3 extends over 14 amino acids. The V and J ends lost 7 bases and 8 bases respectively, with 18 bases between them. The CDR3 DNA sequence: TGTGCCAGTATTAGCGGCTCTGTTTTGGATGAGCAGTTCTTC. This gives the protein CASISGSVLDEQFF.

This clone appeared once. The chain is built from TRBV30 and TRBJ1-2, with D perhaps TRBD1 (6 bases). V lost 3 bases and J lost 8, with 13 bases in between. The CDR3 extends over 12 amino acids. Germline V gene data show CDR1 as GTSNPN and CDR2 as SVGIG (reference sequence). The CDR3 nucleotides are TGTGCCTGGAGCACAAACAGGGTCGGCTACACCTTC. It yields the protein CAWSTNRVGYTF.

The chain couples TRBV6-6 to TRBJ2-1; a weak D match, TRBD2 (5 bases). The germline V gene encodes CDR1 MNHNY and CDR2 SVGAGI (reference sequence). The ends were cut back, 2 bases at V and 8 bases at J, with 16 bases in the middle. The CDR3 length is 15 residues. Here the CDR3 reads CASSYDYPVVDEQFF. The CDR3 nucleotides read TGTGCCAGCAGTTACGACTACCCAGTGGTGGATGAGCAGTTCTTC.

This rearrangement joins TRBV4-3 to TRBJ2-1; unclear D gene. The ends were cut back, 0 bases at V and 0 bases at J, with 9 bases in the middle. From germline, CDR1 is LGHNA and CDR2 YSLEER. This CDR3 contains 16 residues. The CDR3 region has the DNA TGCGCCAGCAGCCAAGATCTCGAAAGCTCCTACAATGAGCAGTTCTTC. It codes for CASSQDLESSYNEQFF.

CDR3: CASSPTGSRGGSTEAFF. Written as DNA, the CDR3 is TGTGCCAGCAGCCCGACAGGGTCGAGGGGAGGGAGCACTGAAGCTTTCTTT. The V gene is TRBV13, the J gene TRBJ1-1; 7 bases align to TRBD1. After removal of 5 bases from V and 4 bases from J, the junction contained 16 bases not matched to a gene. Germline V gene lookup returns CDR1 PRHDT and CDR2 FYEKMQ (reference sequence). The CDR3 covers 17 residues.

The rearrangement joins TRBV9 to TRBJ2-1, with a weak D call TRBD2 (7 bases). The germline V gene encodes CDR1 SGDLS and CDR2 YYNGEE. Trimming shortened V by 4 bases and J by 5 bases, and 19 bases separated the two germline ends. The CDR3 sequence is 16 residues long. CDR3 sequence (DNA): TGTGCCAGCAGCACTCAGTCCCGGGGGGCCAACAATGAGCAGTTCTTC. Protein sequence: CASSTQSRGANNEQFF.

The V and J genes are TRBV19 and TRBJ1-2, with D unresolved. Trimming pared 8 bases from V and 7 bases from J, leaving 17 bases between. The CDR3 contains 13 residues. The germline V gene encodes CDR1 LNHDA and CDR2 SQIVND (reference sequence). The CDR3 sequence: CASGNPVAFGYTF. DNA of the CDR3: TGTGCCAGTGGAAATCCAGTGGCTTTTGGCTACACCTTC.

V usage is TRBV11-2 and J usage is TRBJ2-3; tentatively, D is TRBD2 (7 bases). Germline V gene lookup returns CDR1 SGHAT and CDR2 FQNNGV. V dropped 1 base and J dropped 2 bases, with 10 bases sitting between them. The CDR3 spans 15 residues. CDR3 in amino acids: CASSLVGGPTDTQYF. The CDR3 DNA is TGTGCCAGCAGCTTAGTCGGGGGGCCCACAGATACGCAGTATTTT. Together with reference TRBV11-2 and TRBJ2-3, the CDR3 gives the full variable domain: EAGVAQSPRYKIIEKRQSVAFWCNPISGHATLYWYQQILGQGPKLLIQFQNNGVVDDSQLPKDRFSAERLKGVDSTLKIQPAKLEDSAVYLCASSLVGGPTDTQYFGPGTRLTVL.

The rearrangement joins TRBV5-1 to TRBJ2-3; tentatively, D is TRBD1 (5 bases). Trimming took off 4 bases at V and 1 base at J, with 10 bases between the two ends. Germline CDR1 and CDR2: SGHRS and YFSETQ. The CDR3 is made up of 14 amino acids. DNA of the CDR3: TGCGCCAGCAGCAGAGAACAGGGCACAGATACGCAGTATTTT. Amino acid sequence: CASSREQGTDTQYF.

In this sample, this clone turned up once. CDR3 bases: TGTGCCAGCATCCCCTCCGGGGCACCACGAGGGTATAGCAATCAGCCCCAGCATTTT. Its protein is CASIPSGAPRGYSNQPQHF. This chain joins TRBV21-1 and TRBJ1-5. TRBV21-1 is assigned pseudogene status. The CDR3 runs 19 residues.

The chain recombines TRBV13 with TRBJ2-1; no reliable D call. Germline CDR1 is PRHDT and CDR2 is FYEKMQ (reference sequence). This CDR3 spans 13 amino acids. V dropped 3 bases and J dropped 9 bases, with 12 bases sitting between them. The CDR3 DNA is TGTGCCAGCAGCTTCAGTATAGGGATTGAGCAGTTCTTC. Translation gives CASSFSIGIEQFF. Full variable domain (remainder filled in from reference TRBV13 and TRBJ2-1): AAGVIQSPRHLIKEKRETATLKCYPIPRHDTVYWYQQGPGQDPQFLISFYEKMQSDKGSIPDRFSAQQFSDYHSELNMSSLELGDSALYFCASSFSIGIEQFFGPGTRLTVL.

The genes are TRBV7-3 and TRBJ2-7; TRBD1 agrees at 7 bases. Unmatched junction bases numbered 6, after V lost 0 bases and J lost 4 bases. This CDR3 has 15 amino acids. CDR1 SGHTA and CDR2 FQGTGA come from the germline V gene. The CDR3 coding sequence is TGTGCCAGCAGCTTAACGGGGCAGGGGGTATACGAGCAGTACTTC. As protein: CASSLTGQGVYEQYF.

Of note for this clone: This specimen includes other DNA sequences encoding the same CDR3. The V call is TRBV25-1, the J call TRBJ2-5; TRBD2 agrees at 15 bases. With V trimmed by 7 bases and J by 2 bases, 8 bases remained unmatched. From germline, CDR1 is MGHDK and CDR2 SYGVNS. The CDR3 has 17 residues. CDR3 loop: CASKRTSGGAGQETQYF. The DNA for the CDR3 is TGTGCCAGCAAGAGGACTAGCGGGGGGGCGGGTCAAGAGACCCAGTACTTC.

The J gene is TRBJ1-1, the V gene TRBV19; TRBD1 matches 7 bases. V lost 0 bases, J lost 0 bases, and 7 bases stayed unmatched. The CDR3 extends over 17 amino acids. The germline CDR1 and CDR2 sequences are LNHDA and SQIVND (reference sequence). In DNA form, the CDR3 reads TGTGCCAGTAGTATAGAGGGAGGGGGCTTCATGAACACTGAAGCTTTCTTT. This translates into CASSIEGGGFMNTEAFF. Looking up the rest from reference TRBV19 and TRBJ1-1 gives the full variable domain: DGGITQSPKYLFRKEGQNVTLSCEQNLNHDAMYWYRQDPGQGLRLIYYSQIVNDFQKGDIAEGYSVSREKKESFPLTVTSAQKNPTAFYLCASSIEGGGFMNTEAFFGQGTRLTVV.

By its share, this clone is medium-sized (0.01 to 0.1%). This chain connects TRBV9 to TRBJ1-1; D might be TRBD1 (5 bases). V was clipped by 4 bases and J by 4 bases, with 14 bases between them. Looked up from germline, CDR1 is SGDLS and CDR2 is YYNGEE. The CDR3 is 14 residues long. The CDR3 nucleotides read TGTGCCAGCAGCCGTTCGGGGCTAGGCACTGAAGCTTTCTTT. Encoded protein: CASSRSGLGTEAFF.

The J gene is TRBJ2-7, the V gene TRBV4-1; weak D call: TRBD2 (5 bases). CDR1 and CDR2 (germline): MGHRA, YSYEKL. V lost 3 bases to trimming and J lost 0 bases, with 15 bases between them. The CDR3 is 16 amino acids. The CDR3 here is CASSQALAVDSYEQYF. Here the CDR3 DNA reads TGCGCCAGCAGCCAGGCGCTAGCAGTGGACTCCTACGAGCAGTACTTC.

The sample holds one count of this clone. The V gene is TRBV12-2, the J gene TRBJ2-7. TRBV12-2 is given as a pseudogene. CDR3 length equals 14 residues. CDR3 region: CASRLVVGTYEQYF. In nucleotides, the CDR3 is TGTGCAAGTCGCTTAGTAGTAGGGACCTACGAGCAGTACTTC.

This clone came up once. V and J are TRBV7-9 and TRBJ2-7; possible D gene TRBD1, 8 bases. Trimming removed 5 bases from V and 3 bases from J, with 20 bases in between. Germline CDR1 and CDR2: SEHNR and FQNEAQ (reference sequence). This CDR3 is built from 16 residues. CDR3 sequence reads: CASSPPTGGDVYEQYF. The CDR3 region has the DNA TGTGCCAGCAGCCCGCCTACAGGGGGGGATGTCTACGAGCAGTACTTC.

This clone was seen a few times. The V call is TRBV4-3, the J call TRBJ2-1; TRBD1 matches at 10 bases. V trimming: 0 bases; J trimming: 14 bases; junction bases outside the gene matches: 10. The germline V gene encodes CDR1 LGHNA and CDR2 YSLEER. The CDR3 has 15 residues. Written as DNA, the CDR3 is TGCGCCAGCAGCCAAGATCGAGAGACAGGGGGCTCTAAGTTCTTC. Residues: CASSQDRETGGSKFF.